The clone carrying this T cell receptor (beta chain) has more than one count but fewer than ten. Its specificity is not known. The CDR3 extends over 15 amino acids. V was shortened by 4 bases and J by 1 base, with 14 bases between the two germline ends. The sample belongs to a study of human T cells and chemical hapten exposure. Time point described: healthy volunteer bleed at 6 weeks. Unfractionated whole blood yielded total RNA. Study-level findings and limits: TCRs exceeding 1 in 1000 frequency stayed unchanged with DPC sensitization.

Unique molecular identifiers were attached to individual cDNA molecules within the library. Source study methods: TCRs per sample had a median of approximately 96,000 and ranged from roughly 20,000 to 690,600. TCRdb re-analysed the RACE reads in MiXCR, keeping a single row per CDR3 protein. The V and J calls and clone size are TCRdb's, not the authors'. The data hold 70,000 to 95,000 distinct CDR3 sequences, with 7% to 9.5% observed a single time. The chain carries TRBV12-3 or TRBV12-4 and TRBJ2-7; D call uncertain. Sequencing was carried out using whole blood. This clonotype was obtained from a female donor in good health. Some clones in this sample may be carry-over from other donors' samples. CDR3 sequence (DNA): TGTGCCAGCAGTTCCCCCCAGACGGTGTCCTACGAGCAGTACTTC. It codes for CASSSPQTVSYEQYF.